The rows below give T cell receptor beta chains drawn from one sample of a study of blood T cells in healthy people across ages. TCRdb reprocessed the 5' RACE reads with MiXCR, giving one entry per CDR3 protein. The sample has 630,000 or so distinct CDR3 sequences, around 32% seen once. Sequenced sample: blood. These receptors were obtained from a woman at least 80 years old in good health. CDR3s include the opening cysteine and the closing phenylalanine or tryptophan. The order of the fields is V gene, D gene, clone size, J gene, CDR3 protein, CDR3 DNA. The D gene is left open where the match is weak. The size of a clone is reported for some rows only, either as once, few or many, or as a class for expanded clones.

>TRBV20-1|TRBD1|NA|TRBJ1-1
CSARVQSRDRGTGAFF
TGCAGTGCTAGAGTTCAAAGCCGGGACAGGGGGACTGGAGCTTTCTTT
>TRBV5-1|NA|many|TRBJ1-1
CASSHIPGKNTEAFF
TGCGCCAGCAGCCATATTCCGGGCAAGAACACTGAAGCTTTCTTT
>TRBV3-1|NA|many|TRBJ2-5
CASSQDRGRTQYF
TGTGCCAGCAGCCAAGACAGGGGTCGGACCCAGTACTTC
>TRBV12-3/TRBV12-4|NA|few|TRBJ2-5
CASSLGRYNEQYF
TGTGCCAGCAGTTTAGGGCGGTACAATGAGCAGTACTTC
>TRBV19|NA|many|TRBJ1-2
CASSIRRENGYTF
TGTGCCAGTAGTATTCGAAGGGAGAATGGCTACACCTTC
>TRBV20-1|TRBD2|many|TRBJ2-1
CSARRLAGDSYNEQFF
TGCAGTGCTAGGAGACTAGCGGGGGACTCCTACAATGAGCAGTTCTTC
>TRBV20-1|NA|many|TRBJ2-1
CSARPGRGQYNEQFF
TGCAGTGCTAGACCGGGGCGGGGACAATACAATGAGCAGTTCTTC
>TRBV9|NA|many|TRBJ2-1
CASSVAVTGVEQFF
TGTGCCAGCAGCGTAGCAGTGACAGGCGTTGAGCAGTTCTTC
>TRBV5-8|NA|NA|TRBJ1-6
CASAASYNSPLHF
TGTGCCAGCGCGGCCAGCTATAATTCACCCCTCCACTTT
>TRBV7-9|NA|many|TRBJ2-3
CASSWEDTQYF
TGTGCCAGCAGCTGGGAAGATACGCAGTATTTT
>TRBV20-1|NA|NA|TRBJ2-1
CSAKEDTYNEQFF
TGCAGTGCTAAGGAGGACACCTACAATGAGCAGTTCTTC
>TRBV7-3|NA|many|TRBJ1-5
CASSAGVGQPQHF
TGTGCCAGCAGCGCAGGGGTCGGTCAGCCCCAGCATTTT
>TRBV6-2/TRBV6-3|NA|NA|TRBJ2-1
CASSWIGQGPNNEQFF
TGTGCCAGCAGTTGGATAGGTCAGGGACCGAACAATGAGCAGTTCTTC
>TRBV27|NA|NA|TRBJ1-6
CAGTQKRKSYNSPLHF
TGTGCCGGCACTCAAAAACGGAAATCCTATAATTCACCCCTCCACTTT
>TRBV5-1|NA|few|TRBJ1-1
CASSFRSLGHTEAFF
TGCGCCAGCAGCTTTCGAAGTTTGGGGCACACTGAAGCTTTCTTT
>TRBV2|NA|NA|TRBJ1-2
CASSISGNTMGGYTF
TGTGCCAGCAGCATCTCTGGTAACACCATGGGTGGCTACACCTTC
>TRBV6-5|NA|NA|TRBJ2-1
CACSYSGQGNEQFF
TGTGCCTGTAGTTACTCCGGGCAGGGCAATGAGCAGTTCTTC
>TRBV7-2|TRBD2|NA|TRBJ2-3
CASSLLAGYDTQYF
TGTGCCAGCAGCTTATTAGCGGGGTATGATACGCAGTATTTT
>TRBV7-2|NA|few|TRBJ1-2
CASSADRRGDYGYTF
TGTGCCAGCAGCGCCGACCGAAGGGGGGACTATGGCTACACCTTC
>TRBV4-3|NA|NA|TRBJ2-1
CASSQGRGNLVDEQFF
TGCGCCAGCAGCCAAGGAAGGGGGAATCTTGTAGATGAGCAGTTCTTC
>TRBV3-1|NA|many|TRBJ1-2
CASSQRGSGYTF
TGTGCCAGCAGCCAACGAGGGTCTGGCTACACCTTC
>TRBV18|NA|few|TRBJ1-6
CASSPPGHGDSPLHF
TGTGCCAGCTCACCACCGGGACATGGAGATTCACCCCTCCACTTT
>TRBV27|NA|many|TRBJ2-1
CASSPRALRYNEQFF
TGTGCCAGCAGCCCTAGGGCACTCCGCTACAATGAGCAGTTCTTC
>TRBV5-1|NA|many|TRBJ2-1
CASSLALYEQFF
TGCGCCAGCAGCTTGGCCTTGTATGAGCAGTTCTTC
>TRBV3-1|NA|NA|TRBJ2-3
CASRPGGLTDTQYF
TGTGCCAGCAGGCCTGGGGGGCTCACAGATACGCAGTATTTT
>TRBV7-8|TRBD2|NA|TRBJ2-7
CASSLVMGLAGAVSYSEQYF
TGTGCCAGCAGCTTAGTAATGGGACTAGCGGGGGCTGTCTCCTACAGTGAGCAGTACTTC
>TRBV5-1|TRBD1|NA|TRBJ1-1
CASSPQGGNTEAYF
TGCGCCAGCAGCCCCCAGGGGGGGAACACTGAAGCTTACTTT
>TRBV7-3|NA|many|TRBJ1-1
CASSKDMNTEAFF
TGTGCCAGCTCCAAGGATATGAACACTGAAGCTTTCTTT
>TRBV7-9|NA|NA|TRBJ2-1
CASWVGSHNEQFF
TGTGCCAGCTGGGTGGGGAGCCACAATGAGCAGTTCTTC
>TRBV20-1|NA|few|TRBJ1-3
CSAIGTGSSGNTIYF
TGCAGTGCTATCGGGACGGGGAGCTCTGGAAACACCATATATTTT
>TRBV7-8|TRBD2|NA|TRBJ2-1
CASSSGLAGGPYNEQFF
TGTGCCAGCAGCTCCGGACTAGCGGGGGGCCCCTACAATGAGCAGTTCTTC
>TRBV5-1|NA|NA|TRBJ2-2
CASSPGSNTGELFF
TGCGCCAGCAGCCCTGGCTCGAACACCGGGGAGCTGTTTTTT
>TRBV12-3/TRBV12-4|NA|few|TRBJ2-3
CASSLRGSTDAQYF
TGTGCCAGCAGTTTACGGGGGAGCACAGATGCGCAGTATTTT
>TRBV29-1|TRBD2|many|TRBJ2-3
CSVASGGQYF
TGCAGCGTTGCAAGCGGGGGGCAGTATTTT
>TRBV7-8|NA|once|TRBJ2-3
CASSPTRGGTDTQYF
TGTGCCAGCAGCCCGACGCGGGGCGGCACAGATACGCAGTATTTT
>TRBV12-5|TRBD2|NA|TRBJ2-1
CASGKNSLAGPYNEQFF
TGTGCTAGTGGCAAGAACTCTTTAGCGGGGCCCTACAATGAGCAGTTCTTC
>TRBV3-1|NA|many|TRBJ1-1
CASSQETHSNTEAFF
TGTGCCAGCAGCCAAGAGACCCACTCTAACACTGAAGCTTTCTTT
>TRBV18|TRBD1|NA|TRBJ1-5
CTSSLNTGAVQPQHF
TGTACCAGCTCGCTCAACACAGGGGCGGTGCAGCCCCAGCATTTT
>TRBV5-1|TRBD1|NA|TRBJ1-2
CASSLGGRTGGQYGYTF
TGCGCCAGCAGCTTGGGGGGCCGGACAGGGGGACAATATGGCTACACCTTC
>TRBV3-1|NA|many|TRBJ2-7
CASSPGPGRSEQYF
TGTGCCAGCAGCCCGGGTCCGGGGAGGAGCGAGCAGTACTTC